This record concerns one T cell receptor (beta chain) sequence. The clone's antigen remains unknown. The input lacks base qualities; no much larger clone sits a single base away. From a lookup of the germline V gene, CDR1 and CDR2 are MDHEN and SYDVKM. The CDR3 sequence holds 15 residues, the cysteine and phenylalanine included. The CDR3 DNA has 45 bases and is translated from base 1. Trimming costs V 6 bases and J 0 bases, and their ends lie 14 bases apart. At one collaborating source in Seattle, patients were enrolled during active infection and were followed longitudinally through the course of disease. Whole blood was collected in K2EDTA tubes by collaborating institutions according to the institutions' own protocols. For TCRbeta analysis, collaborators shipped samples as frozen whole blood, isolated PBMCs, or DNA extracted from either of those sample types. This sample was included in a study of blood T cell repertoires in COVID-19 (dated by TCRdb to the early 2020s). Concerning the study at large: Samples covering the acute and convalescent phases of COVID-19 were provided by collaborators in the United States, Italy and Spain. The prospective study material was composed of cDNA or gDNA derived from T cells, B-cell-depleted T cells, or PBMCs. The dataset comprised deeply sampled blood TCRbeta repertoires from subjects exposed to, actively infected with, or recovered from COVID-19. The repertoires were released in a freely available public database meant as a resource for research on the immune response to SARS-CoV-2. The samples were drawn from two sources: the first 160 participants of the ongoing ImmuneRACE study, and about 1,300 subjects contributed by 6 global collaborators. The sample metadata nearly always contained a de-identified subject ID, COVID-19 status, age in years and sex. Where HLA class I and class II types were available, the types were taken from metadata supplied by the sample provider, not from assay-based typing. The paper as a whole reports these results and caveats: How much clinical and demographic metadata was included differed by source and by participant, and the metadata was provided uncurated.

The immunoSEQ Assay, a bias-controlled multiplex PCR, was used to amplify TCRbeta CDR3 regions from genomic DNA. Per the authors' processing: The number of nucleated cells in each sample was estimated by amplification of reference gene primers within the assay. To quantify the absolute abundance of each unique TCRbeta CDR3 rearrangement, sequence reads were collapsed and filtered. For each sample, productive Simpson clonality was calculated by taking the square root of Simpson's diversity index across productive rearrangements. Held by TCRdb, this immuneACCESS table contains in-frame sequences only and omits some clones. Under half of the omission traces to an unresolved V gene where checked; the cause of the rest is unknown. Clone size and V and J calls were adopted from that table, with D and trimming inferred from the DNA. For this sample there are tens of thousands of clones; roughly 89% appear just once. The ten biggest clones cover about 4.9% of the sample.

Sequences were obtained from peripheral blood. The receptor was derived from a man aged 60-69 years with COVID-19, enrolled during active disease. The V gene is TRBV28 and the J gene is TRBJ1-1; no D gene is confidently identified. The CDR3: CASSYSGMMNTEAFF. The nucleotides read TGTGCCAGCAGCTATTCGGGGATGATGAACACTGAAGCTTTCTTT.